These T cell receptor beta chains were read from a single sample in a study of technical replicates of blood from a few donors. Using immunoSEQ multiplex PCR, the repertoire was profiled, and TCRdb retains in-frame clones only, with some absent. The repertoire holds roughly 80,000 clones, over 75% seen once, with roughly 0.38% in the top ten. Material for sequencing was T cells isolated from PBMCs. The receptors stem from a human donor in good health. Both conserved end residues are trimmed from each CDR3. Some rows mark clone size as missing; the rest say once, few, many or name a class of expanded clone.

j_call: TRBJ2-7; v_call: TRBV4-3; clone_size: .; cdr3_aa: ASSEDNYSYEQY
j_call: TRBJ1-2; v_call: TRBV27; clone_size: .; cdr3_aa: ASRLGAANYGYT
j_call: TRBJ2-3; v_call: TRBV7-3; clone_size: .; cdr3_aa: ASSLPGGGEADTQY
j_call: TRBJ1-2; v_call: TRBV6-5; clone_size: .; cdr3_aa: ASSSVGGYGYT
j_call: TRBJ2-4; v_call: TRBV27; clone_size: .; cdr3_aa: ASSLSSSPGQGIQY
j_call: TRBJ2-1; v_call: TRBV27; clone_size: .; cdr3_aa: ASSWSGIEQF
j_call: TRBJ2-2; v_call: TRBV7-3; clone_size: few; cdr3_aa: ASSYDRTNTGELF
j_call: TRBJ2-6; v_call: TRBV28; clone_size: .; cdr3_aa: ASSPGQGARGANVLT
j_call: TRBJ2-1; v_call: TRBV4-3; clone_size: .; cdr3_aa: ASSQERSSEQF
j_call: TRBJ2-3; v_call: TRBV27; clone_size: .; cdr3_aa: ASSFFGTGTDTQY
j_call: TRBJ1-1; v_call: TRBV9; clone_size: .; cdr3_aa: ASSGRAGTEAF
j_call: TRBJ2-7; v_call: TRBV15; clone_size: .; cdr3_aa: ATSRDLSPINYEQY
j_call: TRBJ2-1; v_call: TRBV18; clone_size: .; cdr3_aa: ASSPPIRQSSYNEQF
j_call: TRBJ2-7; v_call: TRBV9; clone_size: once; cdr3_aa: ASSVGTGGSYEQY
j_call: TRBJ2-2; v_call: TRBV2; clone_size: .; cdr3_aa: ASSAHPSGSLAGELF
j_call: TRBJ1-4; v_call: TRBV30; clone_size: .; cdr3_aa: AWSVPRGAEKLF
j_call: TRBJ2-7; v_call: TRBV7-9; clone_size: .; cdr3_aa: AMGLAGTYEQY
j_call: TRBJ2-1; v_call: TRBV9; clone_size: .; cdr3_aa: ASSARLAANSYNEQF
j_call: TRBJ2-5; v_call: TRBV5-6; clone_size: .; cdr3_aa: ASSPRGMRYQETQY
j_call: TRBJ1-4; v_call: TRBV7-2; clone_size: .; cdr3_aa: ASSLAAQWTGGDWTNEKLF
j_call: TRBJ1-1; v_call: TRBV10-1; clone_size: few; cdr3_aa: ASSVYLNTEAF
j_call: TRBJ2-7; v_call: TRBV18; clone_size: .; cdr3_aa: ASSPGHEQY
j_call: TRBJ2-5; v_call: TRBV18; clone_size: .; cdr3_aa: ASSPRSVTGETQY
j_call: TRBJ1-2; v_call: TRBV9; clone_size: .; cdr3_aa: ASSAGLANYGYT
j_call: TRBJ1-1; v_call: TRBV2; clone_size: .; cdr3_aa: ATPGGVNTEAF
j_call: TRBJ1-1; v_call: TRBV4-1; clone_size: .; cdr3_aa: ASSPNRRNTEAF